This T cell receptor beta chain is from a study of technical replicates of blood from a few donors. TCRdb's table, derived via immunoSEQ multiplex PCR, lists solely in-frame clones and lacks some. The table shows approximately 50,000 clones, with about 86% occurring only once. This CDR3 contains 17 residues. Germline lookup yields CDR1 LGHNA and CDR2 YSLEER. After removal of 2 bases from V and 4 bases from J, the junction contained 10 bases not matched to a gene. The clonotype originates from a human donor in good health. Some clones in this sample may be carry-over from other donors' samples. The chain uses TRBV4-3 and TRBJ1-2; 10 positions match TRBD1. The sequenced sample was PBMCs. The CDR3 DNA reads as TGCGCCAGCAGCCAAACACACGGGACAGGGGCCATCTATGGCTACACCTTC. Residues: CASSQTHGTGAIYGYTF.